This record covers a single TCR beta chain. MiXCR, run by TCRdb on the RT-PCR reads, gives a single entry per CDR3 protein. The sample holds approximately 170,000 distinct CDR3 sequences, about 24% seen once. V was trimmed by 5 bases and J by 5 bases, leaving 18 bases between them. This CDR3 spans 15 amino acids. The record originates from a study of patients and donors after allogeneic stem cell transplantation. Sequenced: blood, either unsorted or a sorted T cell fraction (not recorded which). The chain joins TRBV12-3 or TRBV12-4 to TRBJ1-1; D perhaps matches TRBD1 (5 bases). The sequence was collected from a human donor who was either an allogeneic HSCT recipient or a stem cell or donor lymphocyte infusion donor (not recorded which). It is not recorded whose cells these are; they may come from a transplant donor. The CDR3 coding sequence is TGTGCCAGCAGTAAAAGAAGAAGGGGTGGGACTGAAGCTTTCTTT. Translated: CASSKRRRGGTEAFF.